The 16 T cell receptor beta chains listed next were all sequenced from one sample in a study of radiotherapy plus CTLA-4 blockade in lung cancer. Using immunoSEQ multiplex PCR, the repertoire was profiled, and TCRdb retains in-frame clones only, with some absent. The repertoire holds around 30,000 clones, with roughly three quarters as singletons. The material sequenced was peripheral blood, taken from a patient treated with radiotherapy plus ipilimumab. These receptors were collected from a human donor with non-small cell lung cancer who had stable disease on radiotherapy plus ipilimumab.

The chain has TRBV12-5 and TRBJ1-1; D is uncertain. Germline V gene sequence: CDR1 LGHNT, CDR2 FRNRAP. CDR3 length: 14 residues. Trimming cost V 1 base and J 1 base, with 7 bases left between them. The CDR3 here is CASGLGFPNTEAFF. The CDR3 DNA reads as TGTGCTAGTGGTTTGGGGTTTCCGAACACTGAAGCTTTCTTT.

The gene calls are TRBV6-5 and TRBJ1-1; a weak D match, TRBD1 (6 bases). Trimming removed 5 bases at V and 0 bases at J, with 13 bases between. The CDR3 covers 15 residues. The germline CDR1 and CDR2 sequences are MNHEY and SVGAGI. The CDR3 sequence is CASSMTGLLNTEAFF. In DNA form, the CDR3 reads TGTGCCAGCAGTATGACAGGACTATTGAACACTGAAGCTTTCTTT.

In this sample, this clone turned up a few times. The gene calls are TRBV28 and TRBJ2-7; possibly TRBD2 for D (5 bases). This CDR3 has 15 residues. V was clipped by 5 bases and J by 5 bases, with 19 bases between them. Germline CDR1 MDHEN, CDR2 SYDVKM. CDR3 sequence: CASSPAAGWRNEQYF. The CDR3 DNA reads as TGTGCCAGCAGTCCCGCGGCGGGCTGGCGGAACGAGCAGTACTTC. The whole variable domain, filled in from reference TRBV28 and TRBJ2-7, reads DVKVTQSSRYLVKRTGEKVFLECVQDMDHENMFWYRQDPGLGLRLIYFSYDVKMKEKGDIPEGYSVSREKKERFSLILESASTNQTSMYLCASSPAAGWRNEQYFGPGTRLTVT.

This chain links TRBV5-1 with TRBJ2-2; 7 bases match TRBD1. The J segment lost 4 bases and the V segment lost 4 bases, leaving 4 bases of the junction unmatched. The CDR3 length is 14 residues. The V gene's germline CDR1 is SGHRS and CDR2 YFSETQ. The CDR3 DNA reads TGCGCCAGCAGCCGACAGGGAGTCACCGGGGAGCTGTTTTTT. Its protein product is CASSRQGVTGELFF.

Judged by abundance, this clone is medium-sized. The chain couples TRBV11-2 to TRBJ1-1; no clear D. The V gene lost 3 bases and the J gene lost 0 bases, with 8 bases spanning the gap. Looked up from germline, CDR1 is SGHAT and CDR2 is FQNNGV. The CDR3 covers 14 residues. The CDR3 region has the DNA TGTGCCAGCAGCTTCCTCAAAATGAACACTGAAGCTTTCTTT. Its translation is CASSFLKMNTEAFF.

The chain carries TRBV14 and TRBJ1-2; TRBD1 matches at 8 bases. The CDR3 extends over 15 amino acids. V lost 2 bases, J lost 4 bases, and 6 bases stayed unmatched. Germline assignment: CDR1 SGHDN and CDR2 FVKESK. The CDR3 spells CASSQLLDRAYGYTF. Here the CDR3 DNA reads TGTGCCAGCAGCCAACTTTTGGACAGGGCCTATGGCTACACCTTC.

This clone is judged medium-sized. The chain uses TRBV7-2 and TRBJ1-2, with D possibly TRBD1 on 6 matching bases. Germline CDR1 SGHTA, CDR2 FQGNSA. The CDR3 consists of 13 residues. Trimming cost V 1 base and J 6 bases, with 9 bases left between them. The CDR3 DNA follows: TGTGCCAGCAGCTTAGAAGGGGGACATGGCTACACCTTC. Amino acids: CASSLEGGHGYTF.

J is TRBJ1-1 and V is TRBV28; D is uncertain. CDR3 length: 18 residues. V lost 2 bases and J 1 base, leaving 20 bases between the germline ends. Germline CDR1 reads MDHEN; CDR2 reads SYDVKM. The CDR3 region has the DNA TGTGCCAGCAGTTTAGTGTTAGTGGTCGGAGCGGGGAACACTGAAGCTTTCTTT. Amino acid sequence: CASSLVLVVGAGNTEAFF.

This rearrangement joins TRBV5-4 to TRBJ1-1; no clear D. V was trimmed by 4 bases and J by 5 bases, leaving 12 bases between them. Germline V gene lookup returns CDR1 SGHNT and CDR2 YYREEE (reference sequence). The CDR3 length is 13 residues. CDR3 loop: CASSGPMRTEAFF. The CDR3 bases are TGTGCCAGCAGCGGCCCAATGAGGACTGAAGCTTTCTTT.

This clone was seen only a few times. This sequence joins TRBV5-1 and TRBJ2-5; 7 nucleotides agree with TRBD1. With 4 bases clipped from V and 5 bases from J, the junction kept 5 bases outside the gene matches. The CDR3 consists of 13 residues. Germline V gives CDR1 SGHRS, CDR2 YFSETQ. The CDR3: CASSATGWETQYF. In nucleotides, the CDR3 is TGCGCCAGCAGCGCGACAGGGTGGGAGACCCAGTACTTC.

The chain carries TRBV19 and TRBJ2-2, with D possibly being TRBD1 (6 bases). CDR1 LNHDA and CDR2 SQIVND come from the germline V gene (reference sequence). The CDR3 loop spans 15 amino acids. Trimming left V 10 bases short and J 3 bases short, with 18 bases between. For the CDR3, the DNA is TGTGCCACCTCCAGGGCAGGGGACCACACCGGGGAGCTGTTTTTT. This encodes CATSRAGDHTGELFF.

The chain employs TRBV2 and TRBJ1-5, with D possibly being TRBD1 (5 bases). Germline values: CDR1 SNHLY, CDR2 FYNNEI. The V and J ends lost 6 bases and 0 bases respectively, with 12 bases between them. The CDR3 is made up of 15 amino acids. CDR3 in DNA: TGTGCCAGCAGGACGGGACGGTCTAGCAATCAGCCCCAGCATTTT. Amino acid sequence: CASRTGRSSNQPQHF. Full variable domain (remainder filled in from reference TRBV2 and TRBJ1-5): EPEVTQTPSHQVTQMGQEVILRCVPISNHLYFYWYRQILGQKVEFLVSFYNNEISEKSEIFDDQFSVERPDGSNFTLKIRSTKLEDSAMYFCASRTGRSSNQPQHFGDGTRLSIL.

The chain has TRBV28 and TRBJ1-4; TRBD1 matches 7 bases. Germline V lookup: CDR1 MDHEN, CDR2 SYDVKM. This CDR3 region has 15 residues. The V gene end was trimmed by 2 bases and the J gene end by 8 bases; junction bases not matched to a gene: 8. The CDR3 sequence: CASSLIDREEEKLFF. CDR3 DNA sequence: TGTGCCAGCAGTTTAATAGACAGGGAAGAAGAAAAACTGTTTTTT.

There are a few counts of this clone. The chain combines TRBV10-1 with TRBJ2-1; a possible D gene is TRBD2 (6 bases). Germline-derived CDR1 and CDR2 are WNHNN and SYGVQD (reference sequence). Trimming pared 3 bases from V and 4 bases from J, leaving 13 bases between. This CDR3 has 15 amino acids. CDR3 loop: CASSESGAGYNEQFF. As DNA, the CDR3 is TGCGCCAGCAGTGAATCTGGGGCGGGGTACAATGAGCAGTTCTTC.

CDR3 coding DNA: TGTGCCAGCAGGGGAAATATGAACCCCTACAATGAGCAGTTCTTC. This translates into CASRGNMNPYNEQFF. V and J are TRBV6-5 and TRBJ2-1, with D uncertain. This CDR3 comprises 15 residues. The V gene lost 6 bases and the J gene lost 2 bases, with 14 bases spanning the gap. Germline-derived CDR1 and CDR2 are MNHEY and SVGAGI.

The count of this clone is one. The chain links TRBV10-3 to TRBJ2-2; 10 nucleotides line up with TRBD1. The CDR3 consists of 15 residues. V gave up 3 bases and J gave up 5 bases; unmatched junction bases: 3. CDR1 is ENHRY and CDR2 is SYGVKD in the germline V gene. The CDR3 DNA reads TGTGCCATCAGTGAAGGACAGGGGGGTACCGGGGAGCTGTTTTTT. Translation gives CAISEGQGGTGELFF.